This T cell receptor beta chain appears in the sequencing data of a study of shared clonotypes between healthy human individuals. The CDR3 has 15 amino acids. Germline CDR1 reads MGHRA; CDR2 reads YSYEKL. V was shortened by 1 base and J by 0 bases, with 9 bases between the two germline ends. The data were produced by immunoSEQ multiplex PCR, yet TCRdb's version contains in-frame clones alone and is incomplete. The profile shows 650,000 to 700,000 clones, 90% of them singletons. The receptor was derived from a man aged 18-30 years in good health. Some clones in this sample may be carry-over from other donors' samples. This chain connects TRBV4-1 to TRBJ1-2; D remains ambiguous. Source material: memory CD8+ T cells from PBMCs. Subset given: CD45RO+ cells pooled with CCR7-negative TemRA cells. CDR3 region: CASSQGERTNYGYTF. As DNA, the CDR3 is TGCGCCAGCAGCCAAGGAGAGAGAACTAACTATGGCTACACCTTC.